The 16 T cell receptor beta chains in this list originate from one sample, sequenced in a study of metastatic and nonmetastatic thyroid tumors. All patients were treatment-naive before thyroid surgery. TCRdb re-called clones from the PCR reads using MiXCR. The table lists some 28,000 clones, around 15% of them singletons, with around 4.7% in the top ten. The sequencing input was blood. The receptors were sampled from a female donor with papillary thyroid cancer or a benign thyroid nodule (not recorded which). Some clones in this sample may be carry-over from other donors' samples.

The J gene is TRBJ1-2, the V gene TRBV12-3 or TRBV12-4; D is perhaps TRBD1 (5 bases). Trimming took 4 bases from V and 6 from J, leaving 12 bases between them. This CDR3 is built from 13 residues. The CDR3 loop reads CASSWGSGDGYTF. The CDR3 nucleotides read TGTGCCAGCAGTTGGGGCAGCGGCGATGGCTACACCTTC.

About this clone itself: The same CDR3 arises from other DNA sequences in this sample as well. The chain recombines TRBV25-1 with TRBJ1-1; no reliable D call. Germline V gene sequence: CDR1 MGHDK, CDR2 SYGVNS. V lost 2 bases and J 5 bases, leaving 12 bases between the germline ends. This CDR3 spans 14 amino acids. The CDR3, as DNA: TGTGCCAGCAGTGAAGTTGTGGGCGTGACTGAAGCTTTCTTT. The encoded protein is CASSEVVGVTEAFF.

This clone was detected ten times or more. The gene calls are TRBV27 and TRBJ1-4, with 7 bases fitting TRBD1. The J segment lost 8 bases and the V segment lost 3 bases, leaving 6 bases of the junction unmatched. Germline V lookup: CDR1 MNHEY, CDR2 SMNVEV (reference sequence). The CDR3 extends over 14 amino acids. CDR3 nucleotides: TGTGCCAGCAGTTTCGAAGGGGGCCGGGAAAAACTGTTTTTT. This translates into CASSFEGGREKLFF.

With regard to this clone: Germline and junction disagree at one end, which may indicate a read error. The V gene is TRBV15, the J gene TRBJ1-2, with TRBD1 matching 8 bases. The germline gives CDR1 LNHNV, CDR2 YYDKDF (reference sequence). CDR3 size: 15 residues. CDR3 residues: CATIRDLTGVDGYTF. CDR3 DNA sequence: TGTGCCACCATCAGAGATTTGACAGGGGTGGATGGCTACACCTTC. Supplemented by reference TRBV15 and TRBJ1-2, the full variable domain reads DAMVIQNPRYQVTQFGKPVTLSCSQTLNHNVMYWYQQKSSQAPKLLFHYYDKDFNNEADTPDNFQSRRPNTSFCFLDIRSPGLGDTAMYLCATIRDLTGVDGYTFGSGTRLTVV.

In its sample, this clone was seen many times. The chain combines TRBV5-8 with TRBJ2-5; 11 bases map to TRBD2. CDR1 is SGHTS, CDR2 YDEGEE, per germline. Trimming at V came to 9 bases and at J to 6 bases, leaving 7 bases not matched to a gene. The CDR3 loop spans 13 amino acids. CDR3 amino acids: CATGTSGGQTQYF. Written as DNA, the CDR3 is TGTGCCACTGGGACTAGCGGTGGACAGACCCAGTACTTC. The variable domain in full, with the rest retrieved from reference TRBV5-8 and TRBJ2-5, is EAGVTQSPTHLIKTRGQQATLRCSPISGHTSVYWYQQALGLGLQFLLWYDEGEERNRGNFPPRFSGRQFPNYSSELNVNALELEDSALYLCATGTSGGQTQYFGPGTRLLVL.

There are many counts of this clone. The chain uses TRBV3-2 and TRBJ1-5; TRBD1 was called by the table and not checked on the DNA. TRBV3-2 has pseudogene status. The CDR3 extends over 14 amino acids. The CDR3 DNA follows: TGTGCCAGCAGTCCGACAGGGGGCAATCAGCCCCAGCATTTT. Protein sequence: CASSPTGGNQPQHF.

A note on this clone: A much larger clone differs by one base, so this may be a read error. The missing conserved phenylalanine or tryptophan at the end of this CDR3 makes a read error likely. This chain's CDR3 is CSAYGRDYGYTY. CDR3 coding DNA: TGCAGTGCTTACGGGAGGGACTATGGCTACACCTAC. J is TRBJ1-2 and V is TRBV20-1; D is unresolved. CDR3 length equals 12 residues. CDR1 and CDR2 (germline): DFQATT, SNEGSKA (reference sequence). V lost 5 bases and J lost 3, with 10 bases in between.

In regard to this clone: The junction departs from germline at one end; a sequencing error may be responsible. V is TRBV7-2 and J is TRBJ2-3, with D uncertain. CDR1 and CDR2 from the germline V gene are SGHTA and FQGNSA. CDR3 length: 14 residues. The CDR3 sequence is CANSPWTAPDTQYF. The CDR3 nucleotides are TGTGCCAACAGCCCGTGGACCGCGCCAGATACGCAGTATTTT.

This clone was counted at least ten times. The chain links TRBV15 to TRBJ2-2; D gene uncertain. CDR1 and CDR2 from the germline V gene are LNHNV and YYDKDF (reference sequence). V lost 10 bases to trimming and J lost 1 base, with 10 bases between them. The CDR3 consists of 13 residues. CDR3 region: CASWLENTGELFF. CDR3 in DNA: TGTGCCAGTTGGCTAGAGAACACCGGGGAGCTGTTTTTT.

This clone came up many times. The V call is TRBV6-1, the J call TRBJ1-1; weak D call: TRBD1 (6 bases). V was shortened by 6 bases and J by 2 bases, with 13 bases between the two germline ends. The CDR3 sequence is 14 residues long. CDR1 is MNHNS and CDR2 is SASEGT in the germline V gene. The CDR3, as DNA: TGTGCCAGCAGCACCGGGACACGAAACACTGAAGCTTTCTTT. Residues: CASSTGTRNTEAFF.

V and J are TRBV27 and TRBJ2-7, with D possibly being TRBD2 (6 bases). Germline V gene data show CDR1 as MNHEY and CDR2 as SMNVEV (reference sequence). The CDR3 length is 15 residues. Trimming shortened V by 7 bases and J by 5 bases, and 21 bases separated the two germline ends. Here the CDR3 DNA reads TGTGCCAGCACTTCTCTTCGGAGGGTTGGCCACGAGCAGTACTTC. It specifies CASTSLRRVGHEQYF.

This chain connects TRBV11-2 to TRBJ2-5, with 8 bases aligning to TRBD1. CDR1 and CDR2 (germline): SGHAT, FQNNGV. This CDR3 comprises 16 residues. Trimming removed 5 bases from V and 3 bases from J; junction bases left unmatched: 11. The CDR3 is CASSHLADRVKETQYF. The CDR3 DNA reads as TGTGCCAGCAGCCATCTGGCGGACAGGGTGAAAGAGACCCAGTACTTC.

Comment on this clone: This may stem from a read error, because a much larger clone lies one nucleotide away. This sequence joins TRBV5-6 and TRBJ1-5, with TRBD1 as a possible D gene (5 bases). Trimming stripped 3 bases from V and 13 bases from J, with 14 bases between. Germline lookup yields CDR1 SGHDT and CDR2 YYEEEE. This CDR3 has 12 amino acids. The CDR3: CASSSMLGPQHF. CDR3 DNA sequence: TGTGCCAGCAGCTCCATGCTGGGACCGCAGCATTTT.

This clone was seen only a few times. The chain joins TRBV18 to TRBJ2-7; TRBD2 might be the D (5 bases). Trimming took 3 bases from V and 6 from J, leaving 15 bases between them. The CDR3 contains 14 residues. The germline V gene encodes CDR1 KGHSH and CDR2 LQKENI. The CDR3 DNA sequence: TGTGCCAGCTCACCTAATACTCGGGGTTTCGAGCAGTACTTC. Translation gives CASSPNTRGFEQYF.

The rearrangement uses TRBV7-2 and TRBJ1-6; no clear D gene. Germline V gives CDR1 SGHTA, CDR2 FQGNSA. V dropped 1 base and J dropped 13 bases, with 8 bases sitting between them. This CDR3 comprises 12 residues. CDR3: CASSLEAVPLHF. The CDR3 DNA reads as TGTGCCAGCAGCTTAGAGGCCGTGCCCCTCCACTTT. The whole variable domain, remainder taken from reference TRBV7-2 and TRBJ1-6, is GAGVSQSPSNKVTEKGKDVELRCDPISGHTALYWYRQSLGQGLEFLIYFQGNSAPDKSGLPSDRFSAERTGGSVSTLTIQRTQQEDSAVYLCASSLEAVPLHFGNGTRLTVT.

The sample holds many counts of this clone. The J gene is TRBJ2-2, the V gene TRBV2; D uncertain. V lost 7 bases and J lost 2, with 5 bases in between. CDR1 and CDR2 from the germline V gene are SNHLY and FYNNEI. This CDR3 has 12 residues. The CDR3 reads CASIVNTGELFF. The CDR3 DNA sequence: TGTGCCAGCATAGTAAACACCGGGGAGCTGTTTTTT.